The rows below give T cell receptor beta chains drawn from one sample of a study of blood T cell repertoires in COVID-19. The repertoire was sequenced with immunoSEQ multiplex PCR; TCRdb's copy has only in-frame clones and lacks some. The sample lists tens of thousands of clones, 80% to 90% occurring once. Sequenced input: peripheral blood. These receptors came from a woman in her sixties with acute or convalescent COVID-19. The CDR3 runs from the conserved cysteine through the conserved F or W. The order of the fields is J gene, clone size, V gene, D gene, CDR3 protein, CDR3 DNA. The D gene is left open where the match is weak. Rows may omit the clone size; those that give it use once, few, many or a size class.

J gene: TRBJ1-2; clone size: .; V gene: TRBV6-5; D gene: TRBD1; CDR3 protein: CASRNRGNNYGYTF; CDR3 DNA: TGTGCCAGCAGGAACAGGGGTAATAACTATGGCTACACCTTC
J gene: TRBJ2-7; clone size: .; V gene: TRBV5-1; D gene: TRBD2; CDR3 protein: CASSDGLAGAYEQYF; CDR3 DNA: TGCGCCAGCAGCGACGGACTAGCGGGGGCCTACGAGCAGTACTTC
J gene: TRBJ1-5; clone size: .; V gene: TRBV5-1; D gene: .; CDR3 protein: CASSLWGGEVQPQHF; CDR3 DNA: TGCGCCAGCAGCTTGTGGGGGGGAGAGGTTCAGCCCCAGCATTTT
J gene: TRBJ1-2; clone size: .; V gene: TRBV24-1; D gene: .; CDR3 protein: CATSDGSQAGYGYTF; CDR3 DNA: TGTGCCACCAGTGATGGTTCACAAGCGGGCTATGGCTACACCTTC
J gene: TRBJ2-5; clone size: .; V gene: TRBV10-1; D gene: TRBD2; CDR3 protein: CARLTSGGAQETQYF; CDR3 DNA: TGCGCCAGGCTTACTAGCGGGGGGGCCCAAGAGACCCAGTACTTC
J gene: TRBJ2-5; clone size: .; V gene: TRBV27; D gene: TRBD1; CDR3 protein: CASSLSPRQGAKTQYF; CDR3 DNA: TGTGCCAGCAGTTTATCACCGAGACAGGGGGCGAAGACCCAGTACTTC
J gene: TRBJ2-1; clone size: .; V gene: TRBV30; D gene: TRBD2; CDR3 protein: CAWSAGTSGRAGEREQFF; CDR3 DNA: TGTGCCTGGAGTGCCGGGACTAGCGGGAGGGCAGGGGAGAGAGAGCAGTTCTTC
J gene: TRBJ2-6; clone size: .; V gene: TRBV5-6; D gene: TRBD2; CDR3 protein: CASSLIRLAKRSGANVLTF; CDR3 DNA: TGTGCCAGCAGTTTAATAAGACTAGCGAAACGCTCTGGGGCCAACGTCCTGACTTTC
J gene: TRBJ1-5; clone size: .; V gene: TRBV10-1; D gene: .; CDR3 protein: CASSDGGIQPQHF; CDR3 DNA: TGCGCCAGCAGTGACGGGGGGATCCAGCCCCAGCATTTT
J gene: TRBJ1-3; clone size: .; V gene: TRBV9; D gene: .; CDR3 protein: CASSVGTVSGNTIYF; CDR3 DNA: TGTGCCAGCAGCGTAGGGACAGTCTCTGGAAACACCATATATTTT
J gene: TRBJ2-1; clone size: .; V gene: TRBV6-5; D gene: .; CDR3 protein: CASSLYNEQFF; CDR3 DNA: TGTGCCAGCAGTTTATACAATGAGCAGTTCTTC
J gene: TRBJ2-5; clone size: .; V gene: TRBV5-8; D gene: .; CDR3 protein: CASSLVFGQRRGETQYF; CDR3 DNA: TGTGCCAGCAGCCTGGTTTTCGGACAGCGGCGGGGGGAGACCCAGTACTTC
J gene: TRBJ1-2; clone size: .; V gene: TRBV5-5; D gene: .; CDR3 protein: CASSPGVSYTF; CDR3 DNA: TGTGCCAGCAGCCCAGGGGTAAGCTACACCTTC
J gene: TRBJ1-2; clone size: .; V gene: TRBV6-1; D gene: .; CDR3 protein: CASSEVREGAYGYTF; CDR3 DNA: TGTGCCAGCAGTGAGGTCAGGGAAGGGGCCTATGGCTACACCTTC
J gene: TRBJ1-5; clone size: few; V gene: TRBV19; D gene: .; CDR3 protein: CASSAGSSAQPQHF; CDR3 DNA: TGTGCCAGTAGCGCGGGATCCTCGGCTCAGCCCCAGCATTTT
J gene: TRBJ1-1; clone size: .; V gene: TRBV28; D gene: TRBD1; CDR3 protein: CATIQGALDTEAFF; CDR3 DNA: TGTGCCACCATACAGGGGGCGTTGGACACTGAAGCTTTCTTT
J gene: TRBJ1-3; clone size: .; V gene: TRBV30; D gene: .; CDR3 protein: CACNAAGQRRNSGNTIYF; CDR3 DNA: TGTGCCTGTAACGCCGCTGGTCAGCGGAGAAACTCTGGAAACACCATATATTTT
J gene: TRBJ2-7; clone size: .; V gene: TRBV25-1; D gene: .; CDR3 protein: CASSGNRRPYEQYF; CDR3 DNA: TGTGCCAGCAGTGGAAACAGGAGACCCTACGAGCAGTACTTC
J gene: TRBJ2-7; clone size: .; V gene: TRBV28; D gene: TRBD1; CDR3 protein: CASTHGQGLTYEQYF; CDR3 DNA: TGTGCCAGCACCCACGGACAGGGCTTGACCTACGAGCAGTACTTC
J gene: TRBJ1-2; clone size: .; V gene: TRBV12-3/TRBV12-4; D gene: .; CDR3 protein: CASSRRDSGYTF; CDR3 DNA: TGTGCCAGCAGCCGGCGGGACTCTGGCTACACCTTC
J gene: TRBJ1-4; clone size: .; V gene: TRBV9; D gene: .; CDR3 protein: CASSVANRVNEKLFF; CDR3 DNA: TGTGCCAGCAGCGTAGCCAACAGGGTGAATGAAAAACTGTTTTTT
J gene: TRBJ2-7; clone size: .; V gene: TRBV5-6; D gene: TRBD1; CDR3 protein: CASSFVPGQGIEQYF; CDR3 DNA: TGTGCCAGCAGCTTTGTCCCGGGACAGGGAATCGAGCAGTACTTC
J gene: TRBJ1-6; clone size: .; V gene: TRBV9; D gene: TRBD1; CDR3 protein: CASSVLGTASWNSPLHF; CDR3 DNA: TGTGCCAGCAGCGTCCTAGGGACAGCTTCTTGGAATTCACCCCTCCACTTT
J gene: TRBJ1-2; clone size: .; V gene: TRBV5-1; D gene: TRBD1; CDR3 protein: CASSSGTGVDGYTF; CDR3 DNA: TGCGCCAGCAGCTCGGGGACAGGGGTTGATGGCTACACCTTC
J gene: TRBJ1-5; clone size: .; V gene: TRBV4-1; D gene: .; CDR3 protein: CASSQTVTRGNQPQHF; CDR3 DNA: TGCGCCAGCAGCCAGACCGTTACACGGGGGAATCAGCCCCAGCATTTT
J gene: TRBJ1-5; clone size: .; V gene: TRBV19; D gene: .; CDR3 protein: CASSIGAGQPQHF; CDR3 DNA: TGTGCCAGTAGTATAGGGGCAGGCCAGCCCCAGCATTTT
J gene: TRBJ1-6; clone size: .; V gene: TRBV19; D gene: .; CDR3 protein: CASRHMGDRAGLHF; CDR3 DNA: TGTGCCAGTAGGCATATGGGCGACCGTGCGGGCCTCCACTTT
J gene: TRBJ2-5; clone size: .; V gene: TRBV7-2; D gene: .; CDR3 protein: CASSSRGETQYF; CDR3 DNA: TGTGCCAGCAGCTCAAGGGGAGAGACCCAGTACTTC
J gene: TRBJ2-1; clone size: .; V gene: TRBV5-1; D gene: TRBD2; CDR3 protein: CASSLGGLASYNEQFF; CDR3 DNA: TGCGCCAGCAGCTTGGGGGGACTAGCCTCATACAATGAGCAGTTCTTC
J gene: TRBJ1-3; clone size: once; V gene: TRBV27; D gene: .; CDR3 protein: CASAEHLDSPISGNTIYF; CDR3 DNA: TGTGCCAGCGCCGAACACTTAGACAGTCCAATCTCTGGAAACACCATATATTTT
J gene: TRBJ1-1; clone size: .; V gene: TRBV9; D gene: TRBD1; CDR3 protein: CASSAGDSMNTEAFF; CDR3 DNA: TGTGCCAGCAGCGCCGGGGACAGCATGAACACTGAAGCTTTCTTT
J gene: TRBJ2-3; clone size: .; V gene: TRBV6-5; D gene: .; CDR3 protein: CASSYSFAGSTDTQYF; CDR3 DNA: TGTGCCAGCAGTTACTCCTTCGCCGGGAGCACAGATACGCAGTATTTT
J gene: TRBJ1-2; clone size: .; V gene: TRBV19; D gene: .; CDR3 protein: CASSTQIHGYTF; CDR3 DNA: TGTGCCAGTAGTACACAGATCCATGGCTACACCTTC
J gene: TRBJ2-5; clone size: .; V gene: TRBV3-1/TRBV3-2; D gene: .; CDR3 protein: CASSQMASEGTQYF; CDR3 DNA: TGTGCCAGCAGCCAAATGGCTAGTGAGGGGACCCAGTACTTC
J gene: TRBJ1-6; clone size: .; V gene: TRBV5-1; D gene: TRBD1; CDR3 protein: CASSKTGSNSPLHF; CDR3 DNA: TGCGCCAGCAGCAAGACAGGGTCTAATTCACCCCTCCACTTT
J gene: TRBJ2-7; clone size: .; V gene: TRBV5-1; D gene: .; CDR3 protein: CASSLAGEKQYF; CDR3 DNA: TGCGCCAGCAGCTTGGCCGGGGAAAAGCAGTACTTC
J gene: TRBJ1-6; clone size: .; V gene: TRBV14; D gene: .; CDR3 protein: CASSQEGGSYNSPLHF; CDR3 DNA: TGTGCCAGCAGCCAAGAGGGGGGCTCCTATAATTCACCCCTCCACTTT
J gene: TRBJ1-6; clone size: .; V gene: TRBV14; D gene: TRBD1; CDR3 protein: CASSQRTGVISPLHF; CDR3 DNA: TGTGCCAGCAGCCAAAGGACAGGGGTCATTTCACCCCTCCACTTT
J gene: TRBJ1-6; clone size: .; V gene: TRBV3-1/TRBV3-2; D gene: TRBD1; CDR3 protein: CASVGRDRGRNSPLHF; CDR3 DNA: TGTGCCAGCGTAGGGCGGGACAGGGGAAGAAATTCACCCCTCCACTTT
J gene: TRBJ2-5; clone size: .; V gene: TRBV10-2; D gene: .; CDR3 protein: CASSWSRGETQYF; CDR3 DNA: TGCGCCAGCAGTTGGTCCCGAGGGGAGACCCAGTACTTC
J gene: TRBJ2-5; clone size: .; V gene: TRBV9; D gene: .; CDR3 protein: CASSIDSQETQYF; CDR3 DNA: TGTGCCAGCAGTATCGACAGTCAAGAGACCCAGTACTTC
J gene: TRBJ1-2; clone size: .; V gene: TRBV19; D gene: TRBD1; CDR3 protein: CASSTIDRVANYGYTF; CDR3 DNA: TGTGCCAGTAGTACCATCGACAGGGTCGCTAACTATGGCTACACCTTC
J gene: TRBJ2-2; clone size: .; V gene: TRBV2; D gene: .; CDR3 protein: CASSEESSGELFF; CDR3 DNA: TGTGCCAGCAGTGAAGAGAGCTCCGGGGAGCTGTTTTTT
J gene: TRBJ2-1; clone size: once; V gene: TRBV7-2; D gene: TRBD2; CDR3 protein: CASSPQTSAYEQFF; CDR3 DNA: TGTGCCAGCAGCCCCCAGACTAGCGCCTATGAGCAGTTCTTC
J gene: TRBJ2-7; clone size: .; V gene: TRBV28; D gene: TRBD2; CDR3 protein: CASSLRTSGRVYEQYF; CDR3 DNA: TGTGCCAGCAGTCTACGGACTAGCGGGAGAGTCTACGAGCAGTACTTC
J gene: TRBJ2-7; clone size: .; V gene: TRBV9; D gene: .; CDR3 protein: CASSTGNTEQYF; CDR3 DNA: TGTGCCAGCAGCACGGGGAACACCGAGCAGTACTTC
J gene: TRBJ2-4; clone size: .; V gene: TRBV20-1; D gene: TRBD2; CDR3 protein: CSASFLGGKNVDKNIQYF; CDR3 DNA: TGCAGTGCTAGTTTTTTGGGAGGGAAGAATGTTGACAAAAACATTCAGTACTTC
J gene: TRBJ2-2; clone size: .; V gene: TRBV6-6; D gene: .; CDR3 protein: CASRWRGDTGELFF; CDR3 DNA: TGTGCCAGCAGGTGGAGGGGAGATACCGGGGAGCTGTTTTTT
J gene: TRBJ1-1; clone size: .; V gene: TRBV15; D gene: .; CDR3 protein: CATLGQVKTEAFF; CDR3 DNA: TGTGCCACCTTGGGACAAGTGAAGACTGAAGCTTTCTTT
J gene: TRBJ2-4; clone size: .; V gene: TRBV6-5; D gene: .; CDR3 protein: CASSTLAKNIQYF; CDR3 DNA: TGTGCCAGCAGCACATTAGCCAAAAACATTCAGTACTTC
J gene: TRBJ1-1; clone size: .; V gene: TRBV5-6; D gene: .; CDR3 protein: CASSYPGTLNTEAFF; CDR3 DNA: TGTGCCAGCAGCTACCCAGGGACATTGAACACTGAAGCTTTCTTT
J gene: TRBJ1-1; clone size: .; V gene: TRBV4-2; D gene: .; CDR3 protein: CASSQNRDTEAFF; CDR3 DNA: TGTGCCAGCAGCCAAAACCGGGACACTGAAGCTTTCTTT